The 17 T cell receptor beta chains below come from one sample, sequenced in a study of neoadjuvant nivolumab and ipilimumab in lung cancer. Libraries were prepared by immunoSEQ multiplex PCR; TCRdb keeps only in-frame clonotypes and omits some of them. This sample carries around 21,000 clones, more than 65% of them seen once, and the ten largest clones take roughly 24%. The sample was peripheral blood, taken before neoadjuvant nivolumab, alone or with ipilimumab. The receptors shown here come from an adult with non-small cell lung cancer.

This clone was counted a single time. This chain links TRBV9 with TRBJ2-7; no reliable D call. This CDR3 comprises 14 residues. Germline values: CDR1 SGDLS, CDR2 YYNGEE. Trimming took off 4 bases at V and 5 bases at J, with 16 bases between the two ends. The CDR3 here is CASSSRWENHEQYF. The CDR3 DNA follows: TGTGCCAGCAGCTCAAGATGGGAAAACCACGAGCAGTACTTC.

This chain connects TRBV9 to TRBJ2-2, with D uncertain. Germline V gene sequence: CDR1 SGDLS, CDR2 YYNGEE. This CDR3 has 15 amino acids. V dropped 0 bases and J dropped 8 bases, with 14 bases sitting between them. DNA for the CDR3: TGTGCCAGCAGCGTAGCCAGTCTCCCCGAAGGGGAGCTGTTTTTT. Encoded protein: CASSVASLPEGELFF.

The chain uses TRBV10-2 and TRBJ2-7; tentative D call: TRBD1 (6 bases). The V end lost 8 bases, the J end lost 2 bases, and 16 bases lay between the germline ends. CDR3 size: 14 residues. Germline CDR1 WSHSY, CDR2 SAAADI. For the CDR3, the DNA is TGCGCCAGCCGGAGAAGCGGACAGACCTACGAGCAGTACTTC. It is translated as CASRRSGQTYEQYF.

V is TRBV9 and J is TRBJ1-1; tentative D call: TRBD1 (6 bases). CDR1 is SGDLS, CDR2 YYNGEE, per germline. The CDR3 length is 16 residues. V dropped 0 bases and J dropped 3 bases, with 15 bases sitting between them. Here the CDR3 reads CASSVGGGGGDTEAFF. CDR3 DNA: TGTGCCAGCAGCGTAGGCGGAGGGGGGGGAGACACTGAAGCTTTCTTT.

J is TRBJ2-1 and V is TRBV5-1; 8 positions agree with TRBD2. The CDR3 totals 15 residues. CDR1 and CDR2 from the germline V gene are SGHRS and YFSETQ. V lost 6 bases, J lost 5 bases, and 10 bases stayed unmatched. The CDR3 loop is CASNPLAGGNNEQFF. The CDR3 coding sequence is TGCGCCAGCAACCCCCTCGCGGGAGGAAACAATGAGCAGTTCTTC.

This chain uses TRBV4-2 with TRBJ2-3, with 10 bases identical to TRBD1. With V trimmed by 2 bases and J by 0 bases, 8 bases remained unmatched. The CDR3 sequence is 18 residues long. The germline gives CDR1 LGHNA, CDR2 YNFKEQ. CDR3 in DNA: TGTGCCAGCAGCCAATTGACAGGGGGCACGCCGAGCACAGATACGCAGTATTTT. As protein: CASSQLTGGTPSTDTQYF.

This rearrangement joins TRBV5-1 to TRBJ2-7, with 8 bases that match TRBD1. The CDR3 consists of 14 residues. J was trimmed by 5 bases and V by 1 base; bases with no gene match: 5. Germline assignment: CDR1 SGHRS and CDR2 YFSETQ. DNA for the CDR3: TGCGCCAGCAGCTTGACAGGGGGAGAAAACGAGCAGTACTTC. Protein sequence: CASSLTGGENEQYF.

V gene TRBV29-1 combines with J gene TRBJ2-7, with 12 nucleotides matching TRBD2. CDR1 and CDR2 (germline): SQVTM, ANQGSEA. The ends lost 6 bases at V and 5 bases at J; junction bases unmatched: 5. This CDR3 has 13 residues. The CDR3 spells CSVMTSGSDEQYF. The CDR3 region has the DNA TGCAGCGTCATGACTAGCGGGAGTGACGAGCAGTACTTC.

This clone occurred a few times. The chain uses TRBV11-2 and TRBJ1-1; TRBD1 might be the D (5 bases). This CDR3 has 12 amino acids. With 3 bases removed from V and 10 bases from J, the gap between germline ends came to 12 bases. Germline CDR1 SGHAT, CDR2 FQNNGV. In nucleotides, the CDR3 is TGTGCCAGCAGCTTCTTTGAGGGGTCAGCTTTCTTT. Protein product: CASSFFEGSAFF.

The chain couples TRBV9 to TRBJ2-7, with a weak D call TRBD2 (5 bases). Germline CDR1 and CDR2: SGDLS and YYNGEE. Trimming cost V 3 bases and J 2 bases, with 12 bases left between them. The CDR3 contains 14 residues. CDR3 sequence (DNA): TGTGCCAGCAGCGGCGGGCTTGGTGCCTACGAGCAGTACTTC. This translates into CASSGGLGAYEQYF.

Here the CDR3 reads CASSYGNLGRDGYTF. Written as DNA, the CDR3 is TGTGCCAGCAGTTATGGTAACCTTGGTAGGGATGGCTACACCTTC. The chain is built from TRBV6-5 and TRBJ1-2; no clear D gene. Germline CDR1 and CDR2: MNHEY and SVGAGI. V was cut by 3 bases and J by 6 bases, with 17 bases left in between. The CDR3 length is 15 residues.

J is TRBJ2-7 and V is TRBV5-4; no reliable D call. V dropped 0 bases and J dropped 0 bases, with 7 bases sitting between them. CDR3 length equals 14 residues. Per germline, CDR1 SGHNT and CDR2 YYREEE (reference sequence). As DNA, the CDR3 is TGTGCCAGCAGCTTGGACAGCATCTCCTACGAGCAGTACTTC. This encodes CASSLDSISYEQYF. Filled out from reference TRBV5-4 and TRBJ2-7, the complete variable domain reads ETGVTQSPTHLIKTRGQQVTLRCSSQSGHNTVSWYQQALGQGPQFIFQYYREEENGRGNFPPRFSGLQFPNYSSELNVNALELDDSALYLCASSLDSISYEQYFGPGTRLTVT.

The chain has TRBV30 and TRBJ1-2; TRBD1 is a possible D gene (5 bases). CDR1 is GTSNPN and CDR2 is SVGIG in the germline V gene (reference sequence). Trimming removed 6 bases at V and 7 bases at J, with 15 bases between. The length of the CDR3 is 12 residues. CDR3 sequence: CACLLGTAGYTF. As DNA, the CDR3 is TGTGCCTGCCTCTTAGGGACCGCTGGCTACACCTTC.

This sequence joins TRBV5-5 and TRBJ1-1; D is undetermined. The CDR3 is 14 residues long. The ends were cut back, 1 base at V and 0 bases at J, with 7 bases in the middle. The V gene's germline CDR1 is SGHKS and CDR2 YYEKEE (reference sequence). The CDR3, as DNA: TGTGCCAGCAGCTTGATCGAGTTGAACACTGAAGCTTTCTTT. Translation: CASSLIELNTEAFF. Full variable domain (rest looked up from reference TRBV5-5 and TRBJ1-1): DAGVTQSPTHLIKTRGQQVTLRCSPISGHKSVSWYQQVLGQGPQFIFQYYEKEERGRGNFPDRFSARQFPNYSSELNVNALLLGDSALYLCASSLIELNTEAFFGQGTRLTVV.

The gene calls are TRBV7-2 and TRBJ2-7, with 10 bases that match TRBD2. This CDR3 has 16 amino acids. With 1 base clipped from V and 4 bases from J, the junction kept 7 bases outside the gene matches. Germline CDR1 is SGHTA and CDR2 is FQGNSA. The DNA of the CDR3 is TGTGCCAGCAGCTTAGAAGGGGCTAGCGGGAGTTACGAGCAGTACTTC. It translates to CASSLEGASGSYEQYF.

CDR3 residues: CASSSTSGNTIYF. The CDR3 region has the DNA TGTGCCAGCAGCTCAACGTCGGGAAACACCATATATTTT. This chain links TRBV7-3 with TRBJ1-3; D unclear. The ends were cut back, 4 bases at V and 4 bases at J, with 8 bases in the middle. Germline V gene sequence: CDR1 SGHTA, CDR2 FQGTGA. This CDR3 spans 13 amino acids.

The chain carries TRBV5-6 and TRBJ2-3; no clear D gene. Germline V gene data show CDR1 as SGHDT and CDR2 as YYEEEE. The length of the CDR3 is 13 residues. V lost 3 bases, J lost 4 bases, and 9 bases lay in between. The CDR3 loop is CASSSGPADTQYF. CDR3 coding DNA: TGTGCCAGCAGCTCTGGCCCCGCAGATACGCAGTATTTT. Filled out from reference TRBV5-6 and TRBJ2-3, the complete variable domain reads DAGVTQSPTHLIKTRGQQVTLRCSPKSGHDTVSWYQQALGQGPQFIFQYYEEEERQRGNFPDRFSGHQFPNYSSELNVNALLLGDSALYLCASSSGPADTQYFGPGTRLTVL.